Listed below are T cell receptor beta chains from one sample, sequenced in a study of blood T cell repertoires in COVID-19. Clones were sequenced by immunoSEQ multiplex PCR, and TCRdb holds only the in-frame ones, with some missing. Counted here are hundreds of thousands of clones, roughly 86% occurring once; the ten biggest clones make up about 2%. Sequenced material: peripheral blood. These receptors were collected from a woman aged 55-70 years with COVID-19, enrolled during active disease. Each CDR3 is given with its conserved first and last residue. A D gene is named only where the DNA matches it firmly. Clone size is given for some rows only: seen once, a few or many times, or a class if the clone is expanded.

clone_size	j_call	d_call	v_call	cdr3_nt	cdr3_aa
-	TRBJ1-2	TRBD1	TRBV28	TGTGCCAGCGTTCCGGGACAGGGAGTTGGCTACACCTTC	CASVPGQGVGYTF
-	TRBJ1-5	-	TRBV3-1/TRBV3-2	TGTGCCAGCAGCCAAGAACCCCGAACAGGGCTGTTTGGGCAGCCCCAGCATTTT	CASSQEPRTGLFGQPQHF
few	TRBJ1-5	TRBD1	TRBV7-7	TGTGCTAGCAGCATCAAGCGGGGGACAGGGGGTTTAAGAGGCAATCAGCCCCAGCATTTT	CASSIKRGTGGLRGNQPQHF
-	TRBJ1-1	TRBD1	TRBV9	TGTGCCAGCAGCGTAGGAGGTAGACAGGGTACGAACACTGAAGCTTTCTTT	CASSVGGRQGTNTEAFF
-	TRBJ1-2	TRBD1	TRBV27	TGTGCCAGCAGTATGAGGACAGGCCTCAGTAGCTACACCTTC	CASSMRTGLSSYTF
-	TRBJ1-6	-	TRBV19	TGTGCCAGTAGTCCCATAGGAGGACCCATGGGGAATTCACCCCTCCACTTT	CASSPIGGPMGNSPLHF
-	TRBJ2-4	-	TRBV3-1/TRBV3-2	TGTGCCAGCAGCCAAATATCGGAAGGACATAAAAACATTCAGTACTTC	CASSQISEGHKNIQYF
-	TRBJ2-4	-	TRBV3-1/TRBV3-2	TGTGCCAGCAGCCAAGGAGATACGACAGTCACTAAAAACATTCAGTACTTC	CASSQGDTTVTKNIQYF
-	TRBJ1-1	-	TRBV4-2	TGTGCCAGCAGCCAAGGTTTGGGGGGAGTGGAAGCTTTCTTT	CASSQGLGGVEAFF
-	TRBJ2-2	TRBD2	TRBV2	TGTGCCAGCAGTGGTAGGGGACTATCTACTAACACCGGGGAGCTGTTTTTT	CASSGRGLSTNTGELFF
-	TRBJ2-7	-	TRBV11-3	TGTGCCAGCAGCTTAGGAGGGCCAAGAGCAGTTGGAGAGCAGTACTTC	CASSLGGPRAVGEQYF
-	TRBJ1-1	-	TRBV29-1	TGCAGCGTTGGTACCAGGGTAGCTTTCTTT	CSVGTRVAFF
-	TRBJ2-3	-	TRBV3-1/TRBV3-2	TGTGCCAGCAGCCAAGATTCAAGGTCAGGGTATCGAGATACGCAGTATTTT	CASSQDSRSGYRDTQYF
-	TRBJ2-7	-	TRBV6-5	TGTGCCAGCACCCCGACAGGTGGCTACGAGCAGTACTTC	CASTPTGGYEQYF
-	TRBJ2-7	-	TRBV7-3	TGTGCCAGCAGCTTACAGGCAGGACAGTCCTACGAGCAGTACTTC	CASSLQAGQSYEQYF